This T cell receptor beta chain was recovered during a study of blood T cell repertoires in COVID-19. Study-wide context: The samples span acute and convalescent COVID-19 from the United States, Italy and Spain. T cells, B-cell-depleted T cells, or PBMCs provided the cDNA or gDNA that served as material.

Trimming took 1 base from V and 4 from J, leaving 11 bases between them. This CDR3 comprises 14 residues. Per germline, CDR1 SGDLS and CDR2 YYNGEE. Authors' data handling: The authors estimated nucleated cell counts from reference gene primer amplification. The repertoire was sequenced with immunoSEQ multiplex PCR; TCRdb's copy has only in-frame clones and lacks some. V, J and clone size reflect that table, while D and trimming were determined from the DNA. The sample includes hundreds of thousands of clones, roughly 88% of them seen just once. The gene calls are TRBV9 and TRBJ1-1; no clear D gene. The sample was peripheral blood. This sequence originates from a woman between 40 and 50 years old who had recovered from COVID-19. CDR3: CASSVLSEVTEAFF. The CDR3 nucleotides are TGTGCCAGCAGCGTACTGTCAGAAGTCACTGAAGCTTTCTTT.